This T cell receptor (beta chain) emerged from a study of monozygotic twins with inflammatory bowel disease. Blood samples of roughly 2.5 ml were drawn from every donor. Whole-blood total RNA was extracted without T cell sorting. Researchers ran eight separate cDNA reactions for each sample. TCRdb re-called the 5' RACE reads and shows each CDR3 protein once, DNA omitted. The repertoire table contains some 170,000 distinct CDR3 sequences. The CDR3 has 19 residues. Germline V gene data show CDR1 as SGHNT and CDR2 as YYREEE (reference sequence). The sequencing input was blood. V is TRBV5-4 and J is TRBJ1-1; TCRdb lists TRBD1, though no DNA is available to test this call. The clonotype originates from a human donor with ulcerative colitis or Crohn's disease, or a healthy co-twin of an affected twin (not recorded which). CDR3 protein: CASSFRFRAAPPLNTEAFF.